This entry is about one TCR beta chain. Trimming at V came to 3 bases and at J to 4 bases, leaving 4 bases not matched to a gene. Germline assignment: CDR1 LNHNV and CDR2 YYDKDF (reference sequence). This CDR3 has 14 amino acids. This sample is part of a study of CD8+CD57+ T cells in acquired aplastic anemia. Investigators profiled TCR beta VDJ and CDR3 from genomic DNA template. TCRdb analysed the reads with MiXCR anew, one entry per CDR3 protein. The sample comprises 120,000 or so distinct CDR3 sequences, 48% of which are singletons, and about 2.7% rests with the top ten. The clonotype originates from a human donor in good health, serving as a control. Sequencing was carried out using sorted CD4+, CD8+, or CD8+CD57+ T cells (not recorded which) from PBMCs. The V and J genes are TRBV15 and TRBJ1-2; 8 nucleotides align to TRBD1. CDR3: CATSRDRAGYGYTF. Here the CDR3 DNA reads TGTGCCACCAGCAGGGACAGGGCAGGCTATGGCTACACCTTC.